The 11 T cell receptor beta chains given below trace back to one sample, sequenced in a study of blood T cells in healthy people across ages. Primers used in a second PCR of about 6 to 11 cycles were a sample-barcoded 5' primer and a J-beta primer mix. Each CDR3 protein is one row after TCRdb ran MiXCR on the 5' RACE reads. The data show approximately 810,000 distinct CDR3 sequences, with roughly 26% seen just once and around 15% held by the top ten. Sequencing was carried out using blood. The receptors originated from an elderly woman in good health.

The chain combines TRBV6-1 with TRBJ1-1; weak D call: TRBD1 (6 bases). The CDR3 has 14 amino acids. Between the trimmed V and J ends, which lost 7 bases and 1 base, there was a span of 13 bases. Per the germline V gene, CDR1 is MNHNS and CDR2 is SASEGT. The CDR3 loop reads CASILGQPNTEAFF. The CDR3 region has the DNA TGTGCCAGCATTCTTGGACAGCCGAACACTGAAGCTTTCTTT.

This clonotype was seen many times. The chain carries TRBV5-6 and TRBJ2-5; D gene unclear. This CDR3 contains 13 residues. CDR1 SGHDT and CDR2 YYEEEE come from the germline V gene. V was shortened by 3 bases and J by 3 bases, with 9 bases between the two germline ends. The CDR3 nucleotides read TGTGCCAGCAGCTACGGACGGGAAGAGACCCAGTACTTC. It yields the protein CASSYGREETQYF.

In the case of this clonotype: Mismatch with germline at one junction end may stem from a read error. The CDR3 is CAGSLHRGGVTGNEQYF. The CDR3 nucleotides are TGTGCCGGCAGCTTACATAGGGGGGGGGTGACCGGTAACGAGCAGTACTTC. J is TRBJ2-7 and V is TRBV7-2; D might be TRBD2 (7 bases). The CDR3 is made up of 17 amino acids. The germline V gene has CDR1 SGHTA and CDR2 FQGNSA.

This clonotype occurred many times. V gene TRBV20-1 combines with J gene TRBJ2-1; D perhaps matches TRBD1 (5 bases). This CDR3 contains 12 residues. Germline V lookup: CDR1 DFQATT, CDR2 SNEGSKA (reference sequence). The CDR3, as DNA: TGCAGCGCCTCAGGGTCCTACAATGAGCAGTTCTTC. Translation: CSASGSYNEQFF.

This clonotype came up many times. The chain has TRBV7-2 and TRBJ2-5; 7 bases align to TRBD2. V shed 2 bases, J shed 2 bases, and the junction held 8 bases outside the gene matches. Germline CDR1 is SGHTA and CDR2 is FQGNSA. The CDR3 has 16 amino acids. The CDR3 sequence is CASSLRARLAQETQYF. The CDR3 DNA is TGTGCCAGCAGCTTAAGGGCGAGACTAGCTCAAGAGACCCAGTACTTC.

Worth noting for this clonotype: Possible read error: a much larger clone is one base away. The chain uses TRBV9 and TRBJ2-5, with D possibly matching TRBD2 (5 bases). With the DNA end fitting TRBJ2-7 better, the J assignment may be wrong. The CDR3 length is 15 residues. The V gene's germline CDR1 is SGDLS and CDR2 YYNGEE. CDR3: CASSVLPGSSCEQYF. CDR3 coding DNA: TGTGCCAGCAGCGTATTGCCGGGGAGCTCCTGCGAGCAGTACTTC.

As concerns this clonotype: One junction end disagrees with the germline gene, perhaps due to a read error. The genes are TRBV6-1 and TRBJ1-6; tentatively, D is TRBD1 (5 bases). This CDR3 contains 16 residues. Germline CDR1 MNHNS, CDR2 SASEGT. The CDR3 sequence: CASSQASGGSNSPLHF. The DNA of the CDR3 is TGTGCCAGCAGTCAAGCCTCCGGGGGTTCCAATTCACCCCTCCACTTT.

This clonotype was recorded a few times. The chain has TRBV6-5 and TRBJ1-1; D might be TRBD1 (6 bases). Trimming shortened V by 3 bases and J by 1 base, and 12 bases separated the two germline ends. Germline CDR1 reads MNHEY; CDR2 reads SVGAGI. This CDR3 region has 15 residues. The CDR3 here is CASSYGGRGNTEAFF. CDR3 DNA sequence: TGTGCCAGCAGTTATGGGGGGCGTGGGAACACTGAAGCTTTCTTT.

This chain connects TRBV7-3 to TRBJ2-1, with TRBD2 identical over 9 bases. V was clipped by 3 bases and J by 9 bases; unmatched bases: 9. Germline lookup yields CDR1 SGHTA and CDR2 FQGTGA. This CDR3 comprises 15 residues. In DNA form, the CDR3 reads TGTGCCAGCAGCTTCTCCAGCGGGAGGCGGGGTGAGCAGTTCTTC. Residues: CASSFSSGRRGEQFF.

V gene TRBV7-2 combines with J gene TRBJ1-2; D perhaps matches TRBD1 (6 bases). The CDR3 covers 13 residues. The germline V gene encodes CDR1 SGHTA and CDR2 FQGNSA. V was clipped by 7 bases and J by 8 bases, with 17 bases between them. This CDR3 reads CASKWAGESGYTF. The CDR3, as DNA: TGTGCCAGCAAATGGGCAGGGGAGTCCGGCTACACCTTC.

CDR3 in DNA: TGCGCCAGCAGCTTGGGGGACTTTGAAGAGACCCAGTACTTC. Translation gives CASSLGDFEETQYF. The V call is TRBV5-1, the J call TRBJ2-5; tentatively, D is TRBD2 (6 bases). Trimming took off 0 bases at V and 3 bases at J, with 9 bases between the two ends. Looked up from germline, CDR1 is SGHRS and CDR2 is YFSETQ. The CDR3 runs to 14 residues.